The TCR beta chain described here comes from a study of blood T cell repertoires in COVID-19. Study in general: Spain, Italy and the United States supplied samples that represented acute and convalescent COVID-19. The cDNA or gDNA used as material had been derived from T cells, B-cell-depleted T cells, or PBMCs.

In the authors' methods: From reference gene primer amplification, estimates of nucleated cell counts were derived. Clones were sequenced by immunoSEQ multiplex PCR, and TCRdb holds only the in-frame ones, with some missing. Clonal size and the V and J genes are those of that table, whereas D and trimming came from the DNA. The table includes 100,000 to 140,000 clones, around 88% detected once. V lost 4 bases, J lost 1 base, and 11 bases lay in between. There are 15 residues in the CDR3. The V gene's germline CDR1 is MGHRA and CDR2 YSYEKL. This TCR was recovered from a man aged 45 to 65 with active or convalescent COVID-19. The specimen sequenced was peripheral blood. The chain carries TRBV4-1 and TRBJ1-5, with no clear D. The DNA for the CDR3 is TGCGCCAGCAGCCTACAGACATCAAGCAATCAGCCCCAGCATTTT. Its protein is CASSLQTSSNQPQHF.